A single sample is the source of the 21 T cell receptor beta chains below, sequenced in a study of OX40 agonist ivuxolimab in advanced cancers. The method behind the library was the immunoSEQ multiplex PCR assay. Here the immuneACCESS table is served through TCRdb, limited to in-frame sequences with V and J called. Missing clones are a known gap in these copies; in checked studies unresolved V genes cover under half, and the rest lacks a known reason. The sample has fewer than 95,000 clones on record, more than 85% of them singletons. The ten biggest clones cover 3% to 3.5% of the sample. This sample comprised CD4+ or CD8+ T cells sorted from blood, obtained in a trial of the OX40 agonist ivuxolimab. These receptor sequences come from an adult with an advanced solid tumor such as melanoma, head and neck, liver or kidney cancer.

The rearrangement joins TRBV27 to TRBJ2-1; D remains ambiguous. Trimming shortened V by 3 bases and J by 8 bases, and 11 bases separated the two germline ends. The CDR3 is made up of 13 amino acids. Germline V gene sequence: CDR1 MNHEY, CDR2 SMNVEV (reference sequence). CDR3 protein: CASSFSLDHEQFF. The CDR3 region has the DNA TGTGCCAGCAGTTTTTCTCTTGACCATGAGCAGTTCTTC.

The genes are TRBV28 and TRBJ1-1; 9 bases are shared with TRBD1. The CDR3 length is 15 residues. Germline V gives CDR1 MDHEN, CDR2 SYDVKM. J was trimmed by 0 bases and V by 5 bases; bases with no gene match: 4. The CDR3 bases are TGTGCCAGCAGTCCCGGGACAGGGATGAACACTGAAGCTTTCTTT. This sequence encodes CASSPGTGMNTEAFF.

This clone was detected once. This chain connects TRBV6-5 to TRBJ1-4; D is unresolved. Germline CDR1 is MNHEY and CDR2 is SVGAGI. V was clipped by 10 bases and J by 5 bases, with 8 bases between them. This CDR3 spans 11 amino acids. The CDR3 reads CATQENEKLFF. The CDR3 DNA sequence: TGTGCCACCCAGGAAAATGAAAAACTGTTTTTT.

This chain joins TRBV5-5 and TRBJ2-2, with a weak D call TRBD2 (7 bases). The CDR3 length is 15 residues. With 2 bases removed from V and 2 bases from J, the gap between germline ends came to 10 bases. Germline values: CDR1 SGHKS, CDR2 YYEKEE (reference sequence). Written as DNA, the CDR3 is TGTGCCAGCAGCTTCCGGGGGGCCAACACCGGGGAGCTGTTTTTT. Protein sequence: CASSFRGANTGELFF.

The chain combines TRBV4-3 with TRBJ2-3; either TRBD1 or TRBD2 may supply D (5 bases each). The CDR3 spans 15 residues. V shed 0 bases and J shed 6 bases, with 13 bases lying between them. Germline CDR1 LGHNA, CDR2 YSLEER. CDR3 DNA sequence: TGCGCCAGCAGCCAAGAATTGGGACCGGGTGATACGCAGTATTTT. Translating gives CASSQELGPGDTQYF.

V gene TRBV19 combines with J gene TRBJ2-1; TRBD1 matches 9 bases. Looked up from germline, CDR1 is LNHDA and CDR2 is SQIVND (reference sequence). The length of the CDR3 is 15 residues. V shed 6 bases, J shed 2 bases, and the junction held 5 bases outside the gene matches. CDR3 sequence: CASRVTGGAYNEQFF. As DNA, the CDR3 is TGTGCCAGTAGGGTCACAGGGGGCGCCTACAATGAGCAGTTCTTC. The full variable domain, in which reference TRBV19 and TRBJ2-1 provide the parts outside the CDR3, is DGGITQSPKYLFRKEGQNVTLSCEQNLNHDAMYWYRQDPGQGLRLIYYSQIVNDFQKGDIAEGYSVSREKKESFPLTVTSAQKNPTAFYLCASRVTGGAYNEQFFGPGTRLTVL.

The chain uses TRBV6-6 and TRBJ1-5; no firm D call. CDR1 MNHNY and CDR2 SVGAGI come from the germline V gene (reference sequence). The CDR3 is 14 residues long. Trimming took 4 bases from V and 2 from J, leaving 9 bases between them. The CDR3: CASSFIGGNQPQHF. CDR3 nucleotides: TGTGCCAGCAGTTTTATTGGCGGCAATCAGCCCCAGCATTTT.

The chain combines TRBV4-1 with TRBJ2-1, with TRBD2 matching over 12 bases. The J segment lost 4 bases and the V segment lost 0 bases, leaving 4 bases of the junction unmatched. CDR1 MGHRA and CDR2 YSYEKL come from the germline V gene. The CDR3 consists of 17 residues. The CDR3 reads CASSQEGGTSGYNEQFF. The DNA of the CDR3 is TGCGCCAGCAGCCAAGAAGGAGGGACTAGCGGGTACAATGAGCAGTTCTTC.

In its sample, this clone was seen once. The J gene is TRBJ1-1, the V gene TRBV27; a weak D match, TRBD1 (6 bases). Germline V gene lookup returns CDR1 MNHEY and CDR2 SMNVEV (reference sequence). V was trimmed by 1 base and J by 7 bases, leaving 19 bases between them. The CDR3 is 16 residues long. The CDR3, as DNA: TGTGCCAGCAGTTTATTCGGGGGGCTTAAAGAAGGTGAAGCTTTCTTT. It translates to CASSLFGGLKEGEAFF.

V is TRBV7-7 and J is TRBJ2-5, with D perhaps matching TRBD1 (5 bases). Germline V lookup: CDR1 SSHAT, CDR2 FNYEAQ (reference sequence). This CDR3 has 16 amino acids. Trimming took 5 bases from V and 1 from J, leaving 17 bases between them. CDR3 in DNA: TGTGCCAGCAGCCTTTCCTATGGGGCAGTCCAAGAGACCCAGTACTTC. This codes for CASSLSYGAVQETQYF.

This clone was observed once. Other nucleotide sequences from this sample produce the same CDR3. This chain connects TRBV5-1 to TRBJ2-7; D is uncertain. The germline V and J ends were trimmed by 0 bases and 4 bases, with 2 bases remaining between them. The germline CDR1 and CDR2 sequences are SGHRS and YFSETQ. This CDR3 is 11 amino acids long. The CDR3 region is CASSLGYEQYF. The CDR3 nucleotides read TGCGCCAGCAGCTTGGGGTACGAGCAGTACTTC.

The rearrangement links TRBV27 to TRBJ2-7; D is unresolved. Germline values: CDR1 MNHEY, CDR2 SMNVEV (reference sequence). V was clipped by 2 bases and J by 2 bases, with 7 bases between them. This CDR3 is built from 13 residues. The CDR3 nucleotides read TGTGCCAGCAGTTTAGGTCAGCCCTACGAGCAGTACTTC. The encoded protein is CASSLGQPYEQYF.

In its sample, this clone was seen a few times. The rearrangement uses TRBV10-2 and TRBJ1-2, with D possibly TRBD1 on 5 matching bases. Deletions cut 2 bases from V and 8 bases from J, with 9 bases between. The CDR3 has 12 residues. Germline V gene data show CDR1 as WSHSY and CDR2 as SAAADI. The DNA of the CDR3 is TGCGCCAGCAGTGAGAGGCAGGGAGGCTACACCTTC. It yields the protein CASSERQGGYTF.

The V gene is TRBV4-1, the J gene TRBJ1-1; D is ambiguous. Trimming stripped 1 base from V and 0 bases from J, with 6 bases between. Germline loops: CDR1 MGHRA, CDR2 YSYEKL. This CDR3 spans 14 amino acids. The CDR3 here is CASSQGTMNTEAFF. The CDR3 nucleotides are TGCGCCAGCAGCCAAGGTACAATGAACACTGAAGCTTTCTTT.

This rearrangement joins TRBV19 to TRBJ2-5; D is ambiguous. Per germline, CDR1 LNHDA and CDR2 SQIVND (reference sequence). V shed 10 bases and J shed 2 bases, with 17 bases lying between them. The CDR3 length is 14 residues. Written as DNA, the CDR3 is TGTGCCACCGCATCCCGGCAGGCGCAAGAGACCCAGTACTTC. Amino acids: CATASRQAQETQYF.

This chain connects TRBV6-6 to TRBJ2-7; TRBD1 matches 9 bases. CDR1 and CDR2 (germline): MNHNY, SVGAGI (reference sequence). V trimming: 5 bases; J trimming: 0 bases; junction bases outside the gene matches: 2. The CDR3 covers 14 residues. The CDR3: CASSGTGISYEQYF. CDR3 coding DNA: TGTGCCAGCAGTGGGACAGGGATCTCCTACGAGCAGTACTTC.

This clone was observed a single time. The chain combines TRBV6-4 with TRBJ2-5; tentatively, D is TRBD2 (6 bases). CDR3 size: 12 residues. The germline V gene has CDR1 MRHNA and CDR2 SNTAGT. Deletions cut 8 bases from V and 5 bases from J, with 12 bases between. The CDR3 region is CASRGLLETQYF. The CDR3 region has the DNA TGTGCCAGCCGGGGACTCTTGGAGACCCAGTACTTC.

This clone was seen once. The chain combines TRBV5-1 with TRBJ2-3; D is perhaps TRBD1 (8 bases). Germline V lookup: CDR1 SGHRS, CDR2 YFSETQ. With 4 bases removed from V and 1 base from J, the gap between germline ends came to 16 bases. This CDR3 has 16 residues. CDR3 amino acids: CASSLRTGRGTDTQYF. The CDR3 DNA reads as TGCGCCAGCAGCCTTCGGACAGGGAGGGGCACAGATACGCAGTATTTT.

V is TRBV5-1 and J is TRBJ2-7; tentatively, D is TRBD1 or TRBD2 (5 bases each). CDR3 length: 13 residues. Trimming pared 0 bases from V and 5 bases from J, leaving 9 bases between. Germline CDR1 SGHRS, CDR2 YFSETQ. The DNA for the CDR3 is TGCGCCAGCAGCTTGGGGGGGATCCACGAGCAGTACTTC. It is translated as CASSLGGIHEQYF.

This chain's CDR3 is CASSLSGGGAVTQYF. DNA of the CDR3: TGTGCCAGCAGTTTATCGGGCGGGGGGGCTGTTACGCAGTATTTT. The chain combines TRBV27 with TRBJ2-3, with TRBD2 identical over 9 bases. The CDR3 extends over 15 amino acids. With V trimmed by 0 bases and J by 8 bases, 6 bases remained unmatched. From germline, CDR1 is MNHEY and CDR2 SMNVEV (reference sequence).

The V gene is TRBV7-2, the J gene TRBJ1-3, with 7 bases identical to TRBD1. This CDR3 is built from 14 residues. The germline V gene encodes CDR1 SGHTA and CDR2 FQGNSA. V shed 5 bases, J shed 5 bases, and the junction held 6 bases outside the gene matches. CDR3 coding DNA: TGTGCCAGCAGCCTGACAGGGACGAGAAACACCATATATTTT. This gives the protein CASSLTGTRNTIYF.